Sequencing of this T cell receptor (beta chain) was carried out in a study of T cell repertoires in cytomegalovirus infection. Study-wide background: Evidence of both CMV infection and a matching HLA type came from public TCR beta signatures. The study's findings and limits: HLA-C-restricted CMV clonotypes gave the most frequent clonotype in two of eight donors.

Via MiXCR, TCRdb re-called the reads, giving one row per CDR3 protein. The sample records hundreds of thousands of distinct CDR3 sequences, about 42% being singletons. The sample holds a few counts of this clonotype. The antigen is undetermined. Germline CDR1 reads DFQATT; CDR2 reads SNEGSKA (reference sequence). The V and J ends lost 6 bases and 5 bases respectively, with 11 bases between them. CDR3 length: 12 amino acids. The V call is TRBV20-1, the J call TRBJ2-1; D not resolved. The sample was cultured PBMCs, taken from culture after CMV antigen stimulation. The clonotype originates from a human donor in good health (CMV status not recorded). Some clones in this sample may be carry-over from other donors' samples. The CDR3 DNA reads as TGCAGTGCCAACTGGGCGGACAATGAGCAGTTCTTC. Translation: CSANWADNEQFF.